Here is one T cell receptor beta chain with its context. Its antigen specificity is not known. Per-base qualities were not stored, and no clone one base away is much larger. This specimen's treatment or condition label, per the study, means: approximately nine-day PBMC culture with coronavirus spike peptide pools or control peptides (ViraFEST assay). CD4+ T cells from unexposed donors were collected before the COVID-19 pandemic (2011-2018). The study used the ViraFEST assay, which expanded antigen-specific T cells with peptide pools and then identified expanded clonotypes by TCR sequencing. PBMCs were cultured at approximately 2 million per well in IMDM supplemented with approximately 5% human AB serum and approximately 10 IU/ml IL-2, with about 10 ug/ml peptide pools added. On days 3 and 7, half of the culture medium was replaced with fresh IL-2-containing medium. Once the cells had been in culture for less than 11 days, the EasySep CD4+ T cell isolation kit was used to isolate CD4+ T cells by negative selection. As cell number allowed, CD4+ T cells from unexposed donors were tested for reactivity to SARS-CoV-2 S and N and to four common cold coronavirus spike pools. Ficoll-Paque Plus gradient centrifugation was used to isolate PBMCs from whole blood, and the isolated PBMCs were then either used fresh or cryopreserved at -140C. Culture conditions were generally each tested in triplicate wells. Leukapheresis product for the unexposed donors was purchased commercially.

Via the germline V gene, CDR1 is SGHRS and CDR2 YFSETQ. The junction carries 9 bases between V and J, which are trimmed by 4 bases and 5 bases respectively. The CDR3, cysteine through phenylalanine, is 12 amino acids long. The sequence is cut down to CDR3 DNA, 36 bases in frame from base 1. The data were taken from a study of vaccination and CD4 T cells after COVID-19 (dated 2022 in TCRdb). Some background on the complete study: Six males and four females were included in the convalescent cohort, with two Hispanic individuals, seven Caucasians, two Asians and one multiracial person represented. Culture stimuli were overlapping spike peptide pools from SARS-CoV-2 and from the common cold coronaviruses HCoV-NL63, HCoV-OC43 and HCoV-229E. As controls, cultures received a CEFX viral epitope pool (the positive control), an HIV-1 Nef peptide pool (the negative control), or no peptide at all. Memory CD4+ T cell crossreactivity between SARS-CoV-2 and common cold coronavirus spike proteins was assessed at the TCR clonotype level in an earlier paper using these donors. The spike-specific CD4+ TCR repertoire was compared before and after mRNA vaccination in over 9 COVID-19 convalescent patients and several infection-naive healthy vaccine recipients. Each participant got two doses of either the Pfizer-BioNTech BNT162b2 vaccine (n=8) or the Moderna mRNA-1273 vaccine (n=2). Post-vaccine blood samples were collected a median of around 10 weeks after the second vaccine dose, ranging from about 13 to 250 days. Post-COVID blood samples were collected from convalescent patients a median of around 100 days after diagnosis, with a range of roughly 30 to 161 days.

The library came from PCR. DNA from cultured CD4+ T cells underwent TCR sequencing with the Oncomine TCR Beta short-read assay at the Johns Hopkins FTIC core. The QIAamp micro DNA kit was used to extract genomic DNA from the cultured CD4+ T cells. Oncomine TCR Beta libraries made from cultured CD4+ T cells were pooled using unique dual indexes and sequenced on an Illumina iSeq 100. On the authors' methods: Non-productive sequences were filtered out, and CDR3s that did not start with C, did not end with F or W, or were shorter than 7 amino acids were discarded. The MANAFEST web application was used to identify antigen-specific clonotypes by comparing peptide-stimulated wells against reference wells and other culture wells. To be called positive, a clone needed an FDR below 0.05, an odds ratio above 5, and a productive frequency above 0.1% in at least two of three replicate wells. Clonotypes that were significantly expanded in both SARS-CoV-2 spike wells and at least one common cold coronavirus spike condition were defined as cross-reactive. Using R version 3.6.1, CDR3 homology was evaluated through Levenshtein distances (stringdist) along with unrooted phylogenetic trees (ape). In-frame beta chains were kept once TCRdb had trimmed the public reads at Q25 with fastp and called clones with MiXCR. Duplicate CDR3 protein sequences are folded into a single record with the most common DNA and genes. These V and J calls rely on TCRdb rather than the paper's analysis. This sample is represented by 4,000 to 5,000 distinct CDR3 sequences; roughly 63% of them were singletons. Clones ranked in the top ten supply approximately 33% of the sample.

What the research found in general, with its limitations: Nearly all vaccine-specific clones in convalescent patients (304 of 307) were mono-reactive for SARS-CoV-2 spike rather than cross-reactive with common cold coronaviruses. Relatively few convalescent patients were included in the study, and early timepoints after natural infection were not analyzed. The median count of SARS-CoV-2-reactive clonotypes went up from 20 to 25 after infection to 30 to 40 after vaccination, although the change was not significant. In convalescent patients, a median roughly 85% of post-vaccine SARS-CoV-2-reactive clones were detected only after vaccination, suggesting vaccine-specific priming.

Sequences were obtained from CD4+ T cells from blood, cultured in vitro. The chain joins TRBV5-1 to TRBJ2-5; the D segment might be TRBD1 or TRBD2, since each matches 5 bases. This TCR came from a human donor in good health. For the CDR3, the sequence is CASSRDAETQYF. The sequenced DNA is TGCGCCAGCAGCAGGGACGCGGAGACCCAGTACTTC.